The 3 T cell receptor beta chains below come from one sample, sequenced in a study of beta chain features in type 1 diabetes. Findings and limits, study-wide: Shorter TCRB CDR3s, moderately but significantly so, were found in Type 1 diabetes patients in all four CD4+ subsets.

The antigens of these receptors remain unknown. Expressed TCRB transcripts were sequenced because the isolated RNA had all been reverse transcribed beforehand. Produced via immunoSEQ multiplex PCR; TCRdb's table is partial and in-frame only. This table holds around 130,000 clones, about 10% found once. Source material: central memory CD4+ T cells from blood. All receptors derive from a man aged 25-40 years with type 1 diabetes.

This clone was seen more than once but under ten times. The rearrangement joins TRBV4-1 to TRBJ2-4; TRBD2 aligns across 8 bases. In germline, CDR1 is MGHRA, CDR2 YSYEKL. V was pared by 3 bases and J by 7 bases, with 11 bases of the junction left unmatched. The CDR3 sequence is 16 residues long. CDR3 in DNA: TGCGCCAGCAGCCAGGCCGCGGGGGGCCGCACGAACATTCAGTACTTC. Its translation is CASSQAAGGRTNIQYF.

This sequence joins TRBV5-1 and TRBJ2-7, with D possibly matching TRBD1 (5 bases). The CDR3 totals 13 residues. V lost 3 bases to trimming and J lost 6 bases, with 13 bases between them. Germline V lookup: CDR1 SGHRS, CDR2 YFSETQ. DNA of the CDR3: TGCGCCAGCAGCTCATATCAGGGATCCGAGCAGTACTTC. Amino acid sequence: CASSSYQGSEQYF.

This clone was observed a few times. V is TRBV7-9 and J is TRBJ1-1; D gene ambiguous. In germline, CDR1 is SEHNR, CDR2 FQNEAQ (reference sequence). The CDR3 runs to 13 residues. The CDR3 coding sequence is TGTGCTGCGCACCCCCCCGAGGACACTGAAGCTTTCTTT. Protein: CAAHPPEDTEAFF.